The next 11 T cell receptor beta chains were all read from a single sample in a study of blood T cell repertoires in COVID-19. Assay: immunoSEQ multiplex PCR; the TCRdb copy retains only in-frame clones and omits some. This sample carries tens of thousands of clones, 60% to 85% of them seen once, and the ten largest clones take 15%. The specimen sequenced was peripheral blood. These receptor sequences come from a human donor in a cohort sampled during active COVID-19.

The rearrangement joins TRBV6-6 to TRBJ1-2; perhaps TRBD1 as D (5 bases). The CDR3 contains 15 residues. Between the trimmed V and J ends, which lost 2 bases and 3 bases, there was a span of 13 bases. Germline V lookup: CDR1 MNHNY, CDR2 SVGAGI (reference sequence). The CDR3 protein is CASSYAGGDHYGYTF. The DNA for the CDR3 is TGTGCCAGCAGTTACGCCGGGGGAGATCACTATGGCTACACCTTC.

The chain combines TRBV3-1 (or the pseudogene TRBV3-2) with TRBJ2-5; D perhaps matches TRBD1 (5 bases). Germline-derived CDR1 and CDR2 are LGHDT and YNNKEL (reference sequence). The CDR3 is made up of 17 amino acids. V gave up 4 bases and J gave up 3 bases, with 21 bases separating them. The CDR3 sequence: CASSLREGIAHKETQYF. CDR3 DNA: TGTGCCAGCAGCCTCAGGGAAGGGATAGCCCATAAAGAGACCCAGTACTTC.

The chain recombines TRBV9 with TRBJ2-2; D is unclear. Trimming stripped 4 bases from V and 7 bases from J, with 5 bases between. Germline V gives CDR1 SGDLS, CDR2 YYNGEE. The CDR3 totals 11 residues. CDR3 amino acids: CASSFSGELFF. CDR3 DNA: TGTGCCAGCAGCTTCAGCGGGGAGCTGTTTTTT.

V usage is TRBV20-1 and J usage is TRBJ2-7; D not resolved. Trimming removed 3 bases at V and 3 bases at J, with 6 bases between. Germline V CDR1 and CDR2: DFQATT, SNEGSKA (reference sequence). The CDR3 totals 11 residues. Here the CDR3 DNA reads TGCAGTGCTAGGTCCGGCTACGAGCAGTACTTC. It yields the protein CSARSGYEQYF.

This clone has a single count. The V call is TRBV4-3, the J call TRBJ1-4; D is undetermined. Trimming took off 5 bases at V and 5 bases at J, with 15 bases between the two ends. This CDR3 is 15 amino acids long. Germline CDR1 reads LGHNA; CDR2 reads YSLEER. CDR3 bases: TGCGCCAGCAGCTCAAACCTGGCCAAGAATGAAAAACTGTTTTTT. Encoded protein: CASSSNLAKNEKLFF.

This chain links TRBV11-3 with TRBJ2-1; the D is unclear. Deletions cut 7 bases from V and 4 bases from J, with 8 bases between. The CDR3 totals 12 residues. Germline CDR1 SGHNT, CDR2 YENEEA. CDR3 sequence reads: CASTSVYNEQFF. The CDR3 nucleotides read TGTGCCAGCACGTCAGTATACAATGAGCAGTTCTTC. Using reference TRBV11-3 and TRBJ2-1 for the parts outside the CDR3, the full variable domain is EAGVVQSPRYKIIEKKQPVAFWCNPISGHNTLYWYLQNLGQGPELLIRYENEEAVDDSQLPKDRFSAERLKGVDSTLKIQPAELGDSAVYLCASTSVYNEQFFGPGTRLTVL.

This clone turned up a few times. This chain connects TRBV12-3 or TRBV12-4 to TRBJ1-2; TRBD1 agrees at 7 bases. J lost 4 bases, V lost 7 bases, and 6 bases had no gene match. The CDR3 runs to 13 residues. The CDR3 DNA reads TGTGCCAGCACCTTAGGGGGCGGCTATGGCTACACCTTC. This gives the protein CASTLGGGYGYTF.

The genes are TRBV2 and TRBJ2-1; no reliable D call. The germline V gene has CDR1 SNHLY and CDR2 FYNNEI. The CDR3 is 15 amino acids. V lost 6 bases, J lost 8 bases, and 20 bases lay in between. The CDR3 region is CASRDSRTLVDEQFF. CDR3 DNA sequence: TGTGCCAGCAGAGACTCCCGAACCCTCGTAGATGAGCAGTTCTTC.

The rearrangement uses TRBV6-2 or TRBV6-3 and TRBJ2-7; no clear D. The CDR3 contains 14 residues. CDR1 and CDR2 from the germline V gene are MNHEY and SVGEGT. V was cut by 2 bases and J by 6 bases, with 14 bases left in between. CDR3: CASSYDGAVVEQYV. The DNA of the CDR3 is TGTGCCAGCAGTTACGACGGAGCAGTTGTCGAGCAGTACGTC.

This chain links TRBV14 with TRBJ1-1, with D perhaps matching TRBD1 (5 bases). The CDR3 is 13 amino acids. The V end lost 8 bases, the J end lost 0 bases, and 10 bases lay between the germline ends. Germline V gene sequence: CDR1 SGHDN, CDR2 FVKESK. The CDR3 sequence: CASRGSMNTEAFF. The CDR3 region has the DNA TGTGCCAGCCGGGGGAGCATGAACACTGAAGCTTTCTTT.

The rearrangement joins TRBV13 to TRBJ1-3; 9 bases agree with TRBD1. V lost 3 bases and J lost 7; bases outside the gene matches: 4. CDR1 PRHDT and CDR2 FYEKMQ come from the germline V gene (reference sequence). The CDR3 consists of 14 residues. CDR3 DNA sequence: TGTGCCAGCAGCTTCCGGGACAGGGTCAACACCATATATTTT. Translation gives CASSFRDRVNTIYF.